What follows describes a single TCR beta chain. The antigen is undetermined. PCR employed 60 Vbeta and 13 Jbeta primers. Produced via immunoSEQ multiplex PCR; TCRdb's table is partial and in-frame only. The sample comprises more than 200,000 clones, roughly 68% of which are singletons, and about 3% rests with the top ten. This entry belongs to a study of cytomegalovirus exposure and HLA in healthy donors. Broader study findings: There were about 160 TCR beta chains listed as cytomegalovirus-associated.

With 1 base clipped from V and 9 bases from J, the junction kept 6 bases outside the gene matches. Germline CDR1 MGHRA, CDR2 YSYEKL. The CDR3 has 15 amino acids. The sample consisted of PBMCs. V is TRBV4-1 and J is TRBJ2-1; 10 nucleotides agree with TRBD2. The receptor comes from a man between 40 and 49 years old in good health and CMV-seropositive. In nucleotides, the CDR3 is TGCGCCAGCAGCCAAGGCGAGCGGGGGGGATCTGAGCAGTTCTTC. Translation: CASSQGERGGSEQFF.